These 20 T cell receptor beta chains were sequenced from one sample in a study of shared clonotypes between healthy human individuals. Clones were read by immunoSEQ multiplex PCR, and TCRdb kept only the in-frame ones, dropping some. This sample has some 740,000 clones, with almost 95% found just once. It was CD45RO-negative cells, positively selected for CCR7, that made up naive CD8 cells, with terminally differentiated effector memory CD45RA+ cells excluded. The sample taken for sequencing was naive CD8+ T cells sorted from blood. These receptors were taken from a man aged 25-45 years in good health.

CDR3 DNA sequence: TGTGCTATCAGGGAGGTCTCCTACAATGAGCAGTTCTTC. Translation gives CAIREVSYNEQFF. J is TRBJ2-1 and V is TRBV11-2; D possibly corresponds to TRBD2 (6 bases). Germline CDR1 SGHAT, CDR2 FQNNGV. This CDR3 is 13 amino acids long.

The sample holds a few counts of this clone. CDR3 in amino acids: CASSPAGVFGYEQYF. CDR3 bases: TGCGCCAGCAGCCCGGCCGGGGTTTTCGGCTACGAGCAGTACTTC. The chain has TRBV5-1 and TRBJ2-7, with D tentatively TRBD2 (5 bases). This CDR3 spans 15 amino acids. The V end was cut by 4 bases, the J end by 3 bases, with 17 bases between. Germline V gene sequence: CDR1 SGHRS, CDR2 YFSETQ.

The rearrangement links TRBV28 to TRBJ2-2, with D perhaps assigned TRBD1 or TRBD2 (5 bases each). V was clipped by 4 bases and J by 2 bases, with 14 bases between them. This CDR3 region has 16 residues. The germline V gene has CDR1 MDHEN and CDR2 SYDVKM. CDR3: CASSWVPGLNTGELFF. The CDR3 region has the DNA TGTGCCAGCAGTTGGGTTCCGGGGCTAAACACCGGGGAGCTGTTTTTT. Combining the CDR3 with reference TRBV28 and TRBJ2-2 gives the whole variable domain DVKVTQSSRYLVKRTGEKVFLECVQDMDHENMFWYRQDPGLGLRLIYFSYDVKMKEKGDIPEGYSVSREKKERFSLILESASTNQTSMYLCASSWVPGLNTGELFFGEGSRLTVL.

This clone was detected only once. This CDR3 is also generated by other DNA sequences in the sample. J is TRBJ2-7 and V is TRBV27; 9 nucleotides align to TRBD2. Germline V gene data show CDR1 as MNHEY and CDR2 as SMNVEV (reference sequence). The CDR3 has 15 amino acids. V gave up 0 bases and J gave up 2 bases; unmatched junction bases: 2. CDR3 nucleotide sequence: TGTGCCAGCAGTTTATCGGCTAGCGGGACCTACGAGCAGTACTTC. Translated: CASSLSASGTYEQYF.

This chain connects TRBV2 to TRBJ2-7, with a possible D match to TRBD2 (5 bases). This CDR3 is 15 amino acids long. Germline lookup yields CDR1 SNHLY and CDR2 FYNNEI. V shed 3 bases and J shed 0 bases, with 12 bases lying between them. CDR3 region: CASSEASGSSYEQYF. The CDR3 DNA reads as TGTGCCAGCAGTGAGGCCAGCGGTAGCTCCTACGAGCAGTACTTC.

This chain uses TRBV10-1 with TRBJ2-7; D is ambiguous. The CDR3 spans 13 residues. The V gene lost 11 bases and the J gene lost 5 bases, with 19 bases spanning the gap. Looked up from germline, CDR1 is WNHNN and CDR2 is SYGVQD (reference sequence). CDR3: CASALTPINEQYF. The DNA for the CDR3 is TGCGCCTCTGCGCTAACCCCAATCAACGAGCAGTACTTC.

The J gene is TRBJ2-3, the V gene TRBV29-1; TRBD1 or TRBD2 may be the D gene (7 bases each). CDR3 length: 13 residues. Deletions cut 7 bases from V and 4 bases from J, with 15 bases between. Germline assignment: CDR1 SQVTM and CDR2 ANQGSEA. CDR3 coding DNA: TGCAGCGCCGGGGAGGGGGCCGCAGATACGCAGTATTTT. Its protein product is CSAGEGAADTQYF.

This sequence joins TRBV10-3 and TRBJ1-2; weak D call: TRBD1 (6 bases). Trimming shortened V by 5 bases and J by 8 bases, and 12 bases separated the two germline ends. There are 12 residues in the CDR3. The germline V gene encodes CDR1 ENHRY and CDR2 SYGVKD. The CDR3 here is CAISQTGNGYTF. CDR3 sequence (DNA): TGTGCCATCAGTCAAACAGGGAACGGCTACACCTTC.

The V call is TRBV4-1, the J call TRBJ2-7, with a possible D match to TRBD2 (6 bases). This CDR3 has 19 residues. Trimming shortened V by 1 base and J by 3 bases, and 25 bases separated the two germline ends. Germline CDR1 and CDR2: MGHRA and YSYEKL. CDR3 sequence: CASSQGPAGTNGFYYEQYF. CDR3 bases: TGCGCCAGCAGCCAAGGGCCCGCGGGGACGAACGGGTTTTACTACGAGCAGTACTTC.

The chain links TRBV7-5 to TRBJ1-1. TRBV7-5 represents a pseudogene. This CDR3 has 8 residues. CDR3 loop: CVRREAFF. The DNA of the CDR3 is TGTGTCAGACGTGAAGCTTTCTTT.

This chain uses TRBV2 with TRBJ2-7, with a tentative D call TRBD2 (6 bases). The V end lost 3 bases, the J end lost 5 bases, and 14 bases lay between the germline ends. This CDR3 comprises 14 residues. Germline CDR1 SNHLY, CDR2 FYNNEI. The DNA for the CDR3 is TGTGCCAGCAGTGAGGTGGAGGGTTGGAACGAGCAGTACTTC. It specifies CASSEVEGWNEQYF.

J is TRBJ1-2 and V is TRBV4-1; TRBD1 is a possible D gene (6 bases). V lost 3 bases to trimming and J lost 8 bases, with 22 bases between them. The germline V gene has CDR1 MGHRA and CDR2 YSYEKL. The CDR3 has 16 amino acids. CDR3: CASSQLAGALIGGYTF. Written as DNA, the CDR3 is TGCGCCAGCAGCCAGCTCGCAGGGGCCCTTATTGGAGGCTACACCTTC.

The rearrangement uses TRBV5-1 and TRBJ2-7; the D gene is possibly TRBD2 (5 bases). Trimming left V 4 bases short and J 9 bases short, with 23 bases between. The CDR3 runs 15 residues. Germline lookup yields CDR1 SGHRS and CDR2 YFSETQ. CDR3 in amino acids: CASSVQQNFPGWQYF. CDR3 sequence (DNA): TGCGCCAGCAGCGTGCAACAGAATTTTCCGGGATGGCAGTACTTC. The whole variable domain, remainder taken from reference TRBV5-1 and TRBJ2-7, is KAGVTQTPRYLIKTRGQQVTLSCSPISGHRSVSWYQQTPGQGLQFLFEYFSETQRNKGNFPGRFSGRQFSNSRSEMNVSTLELGDSALYLCASSVQQNFPGWQYFGPGTRLTVT.

The chain has TRBV27 and TRBJ2-2; TRBD1 is a possible D gene (5 bases). Trimming pared 6 bases from V and 8 bases from J, leaving 13 bases between. The CDR3 consists of 13 residues. CDR1 and CDR2 from the germline V gene are MNHEY and SMNVEV (reference sequence). The CDR3: CASSQGVRGELFF. The DNA for the CDR3 is TGTGCCAGCAGCCAGGGTGTAAGAGGGGAGCTGTTTTTT.

The chain recombines TRBV6-1 with TRBJ2-7, with 8 bases lining up with TRBD2. The CDR3 contains 17 residues. Per the germline V gene, CDR1 is MNHNS and CDR2 is SASEGT. Trimming took 1 base from V and 1 from J; bases not matched to a gene: 9. The CDR3 coding sequence is TGTGCCAGCAGTGAAGGTGCGGGCGGGAGGCGTTCCTACGAGCAGTACTTC. Translating it yields CASSEGAGGRRSYEQYF.

The chain couples TRBV29-1 to TRBJ2-7, with D unresolved. CDR3 length: 12 residues. Germline assignment: CDR1 SQVTM and CDR2 ANQGSEA. V gave up 4 bases and J gave up 3 bases, with 10 bases separating them. In nucleotides, the CDR3 is TGCAGCGTTGCTCTTCAAGGCTACGAGCAGTACTTC. This sequence encodes CSVALQGYEQYF.

The CDR3 nucleotides read TGTGCCAGCAGTTTATCACCCCAGGGAAATCAGCCCCAGCATTTT. It encodes CASSLSPQGNQPQHF. V is TRBV27 and J is TRBJ1-5; maybe TRBD1 (5 bases). The CDR3 has 15 residues. The ends were cut back, 0 bases at V and 4 bases at J, with 10 bases in the middle. Germline-derived CDR1 and CDR2 are MNHEY and SMNVEV (reference sequence).

The chain is built from TRBV7-9 and TRBJ2-5; maybe TRBD1 (6 bases). V was pared by 1 base and J by 2 bases, with 14 bases between. Germline CDR1 reads SEHNR; CDR2 reads FQNEAQ (reference sequence). The CDR3 loop spans 16 amino acids. The CDR3 loop reads CASSLGGRQDQETQYF. The CDR3 region has the DNA TGTGCCAGCAGCTTAGGCGGACGACAGGATCAAGAGACCCAGTACTTC.

The table lists this clone with a few counts. The chain combines TRBV6-5 with TRBJ2-2; unclear D gene. The germline CDR1 and CDR2 sequences are MNHEY and SVGAGI. With 10 bases removed from V and 0 bases from J, the gap between germline ends came to 12 bases. CDR3 length equals 14 residues. CDR3 region: CATTVDANTGELFF. DNA of the CDR3: TGTGCCACCACAGTGGACGCGAACACCGGGGAGCTGTTTTTT.

The V and J genes are TRBV2 and TRBJ1-4; no reliable D call. V shed 3 bases and J shed 7 bases, with 18 bases lying between them. Germline CDR1 is SNHLY and CDR2 is FYNNEI. CDR3 size: 16 residues. The CDR3 DNA reads as TGTGCCAGCAGTGAGAGGCCGTTGAGGAGGCTTGAAAAACTGTTTTTT. It encodes CASSERPLRRLEKLFF.